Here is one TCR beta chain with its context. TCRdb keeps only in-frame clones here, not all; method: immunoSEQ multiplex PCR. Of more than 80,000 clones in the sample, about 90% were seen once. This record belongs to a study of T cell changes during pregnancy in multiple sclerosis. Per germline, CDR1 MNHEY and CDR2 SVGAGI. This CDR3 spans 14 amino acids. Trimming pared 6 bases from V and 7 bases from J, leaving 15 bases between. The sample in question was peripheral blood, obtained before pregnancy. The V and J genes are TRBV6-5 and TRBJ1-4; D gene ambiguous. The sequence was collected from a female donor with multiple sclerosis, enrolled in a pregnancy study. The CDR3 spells CASRSRLEGEKLFF. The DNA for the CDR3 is TGTGCCAGCAGGTCCCGCCTGGAGGGTGAAAAACTGTTTTTT.